The 27 T cell receptor beta chains below come from one sample, sequenced in a study of naive and memory T cell subsets. The beta constant-region primer was an equimolar mix of two oligonucleotides covering TRBC1 and TRBC2. Ligated cDNA was amplified by four rounds of PCR with nested alpha and beta constant-region primers and SP2. TCRdb independently ran MiXCR on the UMI-ligation and nested PCR reads; one entry per CDR3 protein. The sample has some 110,000 distinct CDR3 sequences, 36% seen once. The sequenced sample was central memory CD4+ T cells from blood. The receptors originated from a human donor in good health.

The chain combines TRBV15 with TRBJ2-2; D is ambiguous. The germline V gene has CDR1 LNHNV and CDR2 YYDKDF (reference sequence). The CDR3 totals 15 residues. V lost 1 base to trimming and J lost 5 bases, with 11 bases between them. The CDR3: CATSRGLRGTGELFF. The CDR3 bases are TGTGCCACCAGCAGAGGTCTTCGTGGAACCGGGGAGCTGTTTTTT.

This sequence joins TRBV3-1 and TRBJ2-5; no reliable D call. V lost 2 bases, J lost 8 bases, and 6 bases lay in between. CDR1 and CDR2 (germline): LGHDT, YNNKEL (reference sequence). This CDR3 has 11 residues. The CDR3 protein is CASSQQATQYF. The CDR3 region has the DNA TGTGCCAGCAGCCAACAGGCCACCCAGTACTTC.

This clonotype came up a few times. The chain joins TRBV4-3 to TRBJ2-6; no definite D call. V dropped 0 bases and J dropped 0 bases, with 9 bases sitting between them. CDR3 length equals 17 residues. CDR1 LGHNA and CDR2 YSLEER come from the germline V gene. The CDR3 bases are TGCGCCAGCAGCCAAGATTTAGGGATCTCTGGGGCCAACGTCCTGACTTTC. Protein: CASSQDLGISGANVLTF.

V gene TRBV5-6 combines with J gene TRBJ2-1; no reliable D call. The ends were cut back, 0 bases at V and 8 bases at J, with 12 bases in the middle. CDR1 and CDR2 from the germline V gene are SGHDT and YYEEEE. CDR3 size: 14 residues. The CDR3 sequence: CASSLERVGDEQFF. Written as DNA, the CDR3 is TGTGCCAGCAGCTTGGAAAGGGTGGGCGATGAGCAGTTCTTC.

The V call is TRBV7-9, the J call TRBJ1-1; weak D call: TRBD1 (6 bases). CDR1 and CDR2 from the germline V gene are SEHNR and FQNEAQ (reference sequence). Trimming removed 5 bases from V and 1 base from J, with 14 bases in between. The CDR3 runs to 15 residues. This CDR3 is CASSVGQSGNTEAFF. The CDR3 coding sequence is TGTGCCAGCAGCGTAGGACAGTCGGGGAACACTGAAGCTTTCTTT.

This rearrangement joins TRBV20-1 to TRBJ2-1, with 11 bases matching TRBD2. There are 17 residues in the CDR3. V gave up 0 bases and J gave up 3 bases; unmatched junction bases: 7. Germline loops: CDR1 DFQATT, CDR2 SNEGSKA (reference sequence). DNA of the CDR3: TGCAGTGCTAGAGATCGTAGCGGGAGGGGGGGCTACAATGAGCAGTTCTTC. Its protein is CSARDRSGRGGYNEQFF.

As concerns this clonotype: The junction departs from germline at one end; a sequencing error may be responsible. The chain couples TRBV2 to TRBJ2-1; D tentatively fits TRBD1 or TRBD2 (5 bases each). This CDR3 region has 12 residues. The germline V gene has CDR1 SNHLY and CDR2 FYNNEI. The chain's CDR3 is CARSGQGDGQFF. The CDR3 DNA follows: TGTGCCAGAAGTGGGCAGGGAGATGGGCAGTTCTTC.

CDR3 nucleotide sequence: TGTGCCAGCAGTTGGGGGGACTCTGGAAACACCATATATTTT. Its protein product is CASSWGDSGNTIYF. The chain couples TRBV28 to TRBJ1-3; TRBD1 is a possible D gene (5 bases). V lost 4 bases and J 0 bases, leaving 7 bases between the germline ends. Germline loops: CDR1 MDHEN, CDR2 SYDVKM. This CDR3 has 14 residues.

The V and J genes are TRBV20-1 and TRBJ2-7; D not certain. Trimming pared 3 bases from V and 5 bases from J, leaving 11 bases between. The germline CDR1 and CDR2 sequences are DFQATT and SNEGSKA (reference sequence). The CDR3 contains 12 residues. The CDR3 DNA reads as TGCAGTGCTAGGGCAGCTTTCAACGAGCAGTACTTC. It encodes CSARAAFNEQYF.

V usage is TRBV5-1 and J usage is TRBJ1-2; a possible D gene is TRBD1 (5 bases). This CDR3 is built from 14 residues. From germline, CDR1 is SGHRS and CDR2 YFSETQ. Trimming pared 4 bases from V and 6 bases from J, leaving 16 bases between. This CDR3 is CASSRDSLTDGYTF. CDR3 in DNA: TGCGCCAGCAGCCGAGACAGCCTTACGGATGGCTACACCTTC.

The chain carries TRBV2 and TRBJ2-6; tentative D call: TRBD1 (7 bases). Germline loops: CDR1 SNHLY, CDR2 FYNNEI. V was trimmed by 5 bases and J by 2 bases, leaving 10 bases between them. This CDR3 contains 15 residues. CDR3 sequence: CASSLRGAGANVLTF. The DNA of the CDR3 is TGTGCCAGCAGTCTCAGGGGGGCTGGGGCCAACGTCCTGACTTTC. Full variable domain (remainder filled in from reference TRBV2 and TRBJ2-6): EPEVTQTPSHQVTQMGQEVILRCVPISNHLYFYWYRQILGQKVEFLVSFYNNEISEKSEIFDDQFSVERPDGSNFTLKIRSTKLEDSAMYFCASSLRGAGANVLTFGAGSRLTVL.

There are a few counts of this clonotype. The chain combines TRBV6-2 or TRBV6-3 with TRBJ2-7, with 9 bases matching TRBD2. CDR3 length: 15 amino acids. Germline V gene lookup returns CDR1 MNHEY and CDR2 SVGEGT. V shed 5 bases, J shed 3 bases, and the junction held 8 bases outside the gene matches. CDR3 nucleotides: TGTGCCAGCAGTACTAGCGGGTTACCAAACTACGAGCAGTACTTC. Residues: CASSTSGLPNYEQYF.

This clonotype has more than one count but fewer than ten. This chain connects TRBV3-1 to TRBJ1-2, with D possibly matching TRBD1 (5 bases). V lost 2 bases, J lost 2 bases, and 15 bases lay in between. Germline CDR1 reads LGHDT; CDR2 reads YNNKEL (reference sequence). This CDR3 has 16 amino acids. CDR3 bases: TGTGCCAGCAGCCAATCGGGCCGACAGCCGAACTATGGCTACACCTTC. Encoded protein: CASSQSGRQPNYGYTF.

The chain carries TRBV28 and TRBJ2-3; D unclear. With 2 bases removed from V and 2 bases from J, the gap between germline ends came to 11 bases. Germline lookup yields CDR1 MDHEN and CDR2 SYDVKM. The CDR3 has 15 residues. CDR3 in DNA: TGTGCCAGCAGTTTAAGGCCTCCCTCCACAGATACGCAGTATTTT. Translated, it gives CASSLRPPSTDTQYF.

This chain joins TRBV29-1 and TRBJ2-5; 11 bases are a match to TRBD2. The J segment lost 2 bases and the V segment lost 5 bases, leaving 7 bases of the junction unmatched. There are 15 residues in the CDR3. CDR1 is SQVTM and CDR2 is ANQGSEA in the germline V gene. CDR3 sequence reads: CSVWLAGGRQETQYF. In DNA form, the CDR3 reads TGCAGCGTTTGGCTAGCGGGAGGAAGGCAAGAGACCCAGTACTTC.

This chain joins TRBV13 and TRBJ2-7; no reliable D call. The CDR3 length is 16 residues. The germline V gene encodes CDR1 PRHDT and CDR2 FYEKMQ (reference sequence). The germline V and J ends were trimmed by 2 bases and 2 bases, with 16 bases remaining between them. CDR3 amino acids: CASSLQGVRLAYEQYF. The CDR3 DNA is TGTGCCAGCAGCTTACAAGGCGTCAGACTGGCCTACGAGCAGTACTTC.

The chain employs TRBV5-1 and TRBJ2-5, with 9 positions matching TRBD1. Trimming at V came to 4 bases and at J to 4 bases, leaving 14 bases not matched to a gene. The CDR3 consists of 17 residues. CDR1 and CDR2 (germline): SGHRS, YFSETQ. In DNA form, the CDR3 reads TGCGCCAGCAGCAGGACAGGGGCTAGGGATTTAGGAGAGACCCAGTACTTC. Amino acids: CASSRTGARDLGETQYF.

This clonotype was picked up a small number of times. The chain is built from TRBV6-2 or TRBV6-3 and TRBJ2-2; D might be TRBD1 (6 bases). Per germline, CDR1 MNHEY and CDR2 SVGEGT. There are 13 residues in the CDR3. Trimming shortened V by 6 bases and J by 8 bases, and 13 bases separated the two germline ends. This CDR3 is CASSPGTSGELFF. CDR3 in DNA: TGTGCCAGCAGCCCCGGGACATCGGGGGAGCTGTTTTTT.

The rearrangement links TRBV19 to TRBJ1-4, with D tentatively TRBD1 (6 bases). The V and J ends lost 5 bases and 6 bases respectively, with 16 bases between them. The CDR3 runs 15 residues. The germline V gene has CDR1 LNHDA and CDR2 SQIVND (reference sequence). The CDR3 loop is CASSAYREVYEKLFF. The CDR3 region has the DNA TGTGCCAGTAGTGCGTACAGGGAGGTCTATGAAAAACTGTTTTTT. The full variable domain, rest sourced from reference TRBV19 and TRBJ1-4, is DGGITQSPKYLFRKEGQNVTLSCEQNLNHDAMYWYRQDPGQGLRLIYYSQIVNDFQKGDIAEGYSVSREKKESFPLTVTSAQKNPTAFYLCASSAYREVYEKLFFGSGTQLSVL.

The sample holds a few counts of this clonotype. The chain is built from TRBV20-1 and TRBJ2-1; 7 nucleotides line up with TRBD1. This CDR3 spans 15 amino acids. Unmatched junction bases numbered 8, after V lost 3 bases and J lost 3 bases. CDR1 is DFQATT and CDR2 is SNEGSKA in the germline V gene (reference sequence). The CDR3 sequence is CSARTRAGGYNEQFF. The CDR3 nucleotides are TGCAGTGCTAGGACCCGGGCAGGGGGCTACAATGAGCAGTTCTTC.

This clonotype was observed a few times. This sequence joins TRBV18 and TRBJ2-3; D remains unclear. Trimming pared 2 bases from V and 0 bases from J, leaving 15 bases between. The CDR3 is made up of 17 amino acids. Germline lookup yields CDR1 KGHSH and CDR2 LQKENI. The chain's CDR3 is CASSPDLTVASTDTQYF. CDR3 sequence (DNA): TGTGCCAGCTCACCAGATTTAACCGTCGCTAGCACAGATACGCAGTATTTT. Looking up the rest from reference TRBV18 and TRBJ2-3 gives the full variable domain: NAGVMQNPRHLVRRRGQEARLRCSPMKGHSHVYWYRQLPEEGLKFMVYLQKENIIDESGMPKERFSAEFPKEGPSILRIQQVVRGDSAAYFCASSPDLTVASTDTQYFGPGTRLTVL.

The V gene is TRBV20-1, the J gene TRBJ2-1, with 7 nucleotides matching TRBD2. CDR3 length: 15 residues. The trim removed 3 bases at V and 2 bases at J, leaving 7 bases unmatched. In germline, CDR1 is DFQATT, CDR2 SNEGSKA (reference sequence). The CDR3 DNA reads as TGCAGTGCTAGCGGGGGGAGTTTCCCCTACAATGAGCAGTTCTTC. Its protein is CSASGGSFPYNEQFF.

There are a few counts of this clonotype. This chain links TRBV12-3 or TRBV12-4 with TRBJ2-5; 8 positions agree with TRBD2. There are 15 residues in the CDR3. Germline trimming cut 8 bases from V and 1 base from J; bases unmatched to any gene: 9. CDR3 sequence: CASRPGRAVQETQYF. The CDR3 nucleotides are TGTGCCAGCCGCCCCGGGAGGGCCGTCCAAGAGACCCAGTACTTC.

The rearrangement joins TRBV28 to TRBJ2-5, with TRBD1 matching 8 bases. The length of the CDR3 is 15 residues. J was trimmed by 1 base and V by 6 bases; bases with no gene match: 7. Germline assignment: CDR1 MDHEN and CDR2 SYDVKM. In DNA, the CDR3 is TGTGCCAGCAGATCAACAGGGGGGTTCCAAGAGACCCAGTACTTC. The encoded protein is CASRSTGGFQETQYF. Combining the CDR3 with reference TRBV28 and TRBJ2-5 gives the whole variable domain DVKVTQSSRYLVKRTGEKVFLECVQDMDHENMFWYRQDPGLGLRLIYFSYDVKMKEKGDIPEGYSVSREKKERFSLILESASTNQTSMYLCASRSTGGFQETQYFGPGTRLLVL.

The gene calls are TRBV29-1 and TRBJ2-3; 7 positions match TRBD2. V was clipped by 5 bases and J by 0 bases; unmatched bases: 2. Germline V lookup: CDR1 SQVTM, CDR2 ANQGSEA. The length of the CDR3 is 13 residues. The CDR3 here is CSVRTSSTDTQYF. CDR3 bases: TGCAGCGTTAGGACTAGTAGCACAGATACGCAGTATTTT.

This chain connects TRBV6-5 to TRBJ2-1; TRBD2 is a possible D gene (6 bases). Trimming stripped 4 bases from V and 4 bases from J, with 20 bases between. The CDR3 is made up of 17 amino acids. Per the germline V gene, CDR1 is MNHEY and CDR2 is SVGAGI. The CDR3 DNA reads as TGTGCCAGCAGTTTATCCCCGGGGGTACCCTCTTACAATGAGCAGTTCTTC. Translation: CASSLSPGVPSYNEQFF.

The sample holds one count of this clonotype. The chain carries TRBV29-1 and TRBJ2-5, with unresolved D. Germline V gives CDR1 SQVTM, CDR2 ANQGSEA. This CDR3 spans 11 amino acids. V dropped 8 bases and J dropped 6 bases, with 13 bases sitting between them. CDR3 in amino acids: CSKSEEKTQYF. The CDR3 region has the DNA TGCAGCAAGTCGGAAGAGAAGACCCAGTACTTC.